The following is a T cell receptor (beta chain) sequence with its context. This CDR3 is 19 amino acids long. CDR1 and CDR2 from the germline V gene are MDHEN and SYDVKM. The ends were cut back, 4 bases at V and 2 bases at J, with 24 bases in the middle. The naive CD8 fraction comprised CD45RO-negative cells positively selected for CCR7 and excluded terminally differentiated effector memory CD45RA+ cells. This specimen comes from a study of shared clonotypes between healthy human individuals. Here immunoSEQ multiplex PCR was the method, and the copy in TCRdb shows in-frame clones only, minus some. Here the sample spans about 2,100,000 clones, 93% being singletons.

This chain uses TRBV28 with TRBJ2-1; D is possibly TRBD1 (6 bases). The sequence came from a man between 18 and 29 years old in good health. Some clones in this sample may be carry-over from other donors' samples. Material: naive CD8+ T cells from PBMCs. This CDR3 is CASSSVGINRDGTYNEQFF. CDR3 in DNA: TGTGCCAGCAGTTCGGTGGGAATTAACAGGGATGGGACCTACAATGAGCAGTTCTTC. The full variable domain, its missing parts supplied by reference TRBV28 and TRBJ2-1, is DVKVTQSSRYLVKRTGEKVFLECVQDMDHENMFWYRQDPGLGLRLIYFSYDVKMKEKGDIPEGYSVSREKKERFSLILESASTNQTSMYLCASSSVGINRDGTYNEQFFGPGTRLTVL.